This TCR beta chain was found in a study of blood T cell repertoires in COVID-19 (dated by TCRdb to the early 2020s). Study-level background: Samples from collaborators originated in the United States, Italy and Spain and spanned both the acute and convalescent phases of COVID-19. Sample metadata almost always included a de-identified subject ID, COVID-19 status, age in years and sex. Where available, HLA class I and class II types were obtained from metadata supplied by the sample provider rather than from assay-based typing. The repertoires were made available in a free public database intended to serve as a resource for research on the immune response to SARS-CoV-2. Deeply sampled blood TCRbeta repertoires from subjects exposed to, actively infected with, or recovered from COVID-19 were included in the dataset. The material from the prospective study consisted of cDNA or gDNA derived from T cells, B-cell-depleted T cells, or PBMCs. The samples were drawn from two sources: the first 160 participants of the ongoing ImmuneRACE study, and 1,200 or so subjects contributed by 6 global collaborators. The paper as a whole reports these results and caveats: How much clinical and demographic metadata was included differed by source and by participant, and the metadata was provided uncurated.

TCRbeta CDR3 regions were amplified from genomic DNA using the immunoSEQ Assay, a bias-controlled multiplex PCR. The published analysis was carried out like this. Within the assay, amplification of reference gene primers was used to estimate how many nucleated cells each sample contained. To quantify the absolute abundance of each unique TCRbeta CDR3 rearrangement, sequence reads were collapsed and filtered. For each sample, productive Simpson clonality was calculated as the square root of Simpson's diversity index across productive rearrangements. TCRdb provides this immuneACCESS table in a form limited to in-frame rearrangements. Some clones are lacking; in checked studies, under half of them reflect an unresolved V gene, and why the rest are absent is not known. Clone size and V and J calls were adopted from that table, with D and trimming inferred from the DNA. For this sample there are roughly 42,000 clones; roughly nine tenths appear just once. Roughly 4.3% of the sample lies in the top ten.

With regard to this clone: Its antigen remains undetermined. The record has no base qualities; no much larger clone is one base away.

Taken from the germline V gene, the CDR1 and CDR2 loops are ENHRY and SYGVKD. V is cut by 7 bases and J by 2 bases, and the space between the germline ends is 11 bases. From cysteine to phenylalanine, the CDR3 is 14 amino acids long. Only the CDR3 portion is preserved as DNA: 42 bases, with reading frame beginning at the first base. Whole blood was collected in K2EDTA tubes by collaborating institutions according to the institutions' own protocols. Collaborator samples were shipped for TCRbeta analysis as frozen whole blood, isolated PBMCs, or DNA extracted from either sample type. The chain links TRBV10-3 with TRBJ2-2, and the D gene may be TRBD2, 7 bases matching. The receptor was isolated from a man in his fifties or sixties with acute or convalescent COVID-19. Sequencing was performed on peripheral blood. Here is the DNA: TGTGCCATCACGGGGGGCCCTAACACCGGGGAGCTGTTTTTT. It codes for CAITGGPNTGELFF.